This TCR beta chain was documented in a study of T cell responses to AZD1222 COVID-19 vaccine. As for the study in general: The study pooled second doses at about 4 or about 12 weeks.

TCRdb's table, derived via immunoSEQ multiplex PCR, lists solely in-frame clones and lacks some. The repertoire includes roughly 99,000 clones, around 91% of them detected once, and approximately 22% sits in the top ten. Trimming took 7 bases from V and 5 from J, leaving 21 bases between them. Germline V lookup: CDR1 LGHNA, CDR2 YSLEER. The CDR3 consists of 15 residues. Sequencing used peripheral blood, obtained on day 0 of AZD1222 vaccination. This clonotype originated in an adult in good health. The rearrangement links TRBV4-3 to TRBJ2-7; D unresolved. This CDR3 is CASTAVGTVDHEQYF. For the CDR3, the DNA is TGCGCCAGCACGGCTGTGGGCACCGTAGACCACGAGCAGTACTTC.